One and the same sample provided the 30 T cell receptor beta chains below, sequenced in a study of shared clonotypes between healthy human individuals. The naive CD8 subset, CD45RO-negative cells positively selected for CCR7, excluded terminally differentiated effector memory CD45RA+ cells. Only in-frame clones appear in the TCRdb table, and some are missing; sequencing was by immunoSEQ multiplex PCR. The repertoire holds about 2.2 million clones, 93% seen once, with roughly 1.7% in the top ten. Specimen: naive CD8+ T cells from PBMCs. The receptors come from a man younger than 35 in good health. Some clones in this sample may be carry-over from other donors' samples.

This clone has a handful of counts. The chain links TRBV2 to TRBJ2-2; D unclear. Germline V gives CDR1 SNHLY, CDR2 FYNNEI. V was trimmed by 10 bases and J by 7 bases, leaving 13 bases between them. This CDR3 comprises 12 residues. The CDR3 coding sequence is TGTGCCACGTTTGGGGTAGTCGGGGAGCTGTTTTTT. Protein product: CATFGVVGELFF.

The CDR3 is CASSQLHGTGVKETQYF. The CDR3 region has the DNA TGTGCCAGCAGCCAACTGCACGGGACAGGGGTTAAAGAGACCCAGTACTTC. This chain joins TRBV4-2 and TRBJ2-5; 10 nucleotides match TRBD1. The CDR3 spans 17 residues. The V gene's germline CDR1 is LGHNA and CDR2 YNFKEQ. Trimming took 2 bases from V and 3 from J; bases not matched to a gene: 9.

This clone was seen once. The chain couples TRBV9 to TRBJ1-1; D uncertain. Germline CDR1 and CDR2: SGDLS and YYNGEE. V was cut by 3 bases and J by 0 bases, with 9 bases left in between. The CDR3 is 14 residues long. The DNA of the CDR3 is TGTGCCAGCAGCGGTGGGGAGGTGAACACTGAAGCTTTCTTT. Amino acids: CASSGGEVNTEAFF.

This rearrangement joins TRBV28 to TRBJ1-2; 9 bases are a match to TRBD1. Germline V gives CDR1 MDHEN, CDR2 SYDVKM. The V segment lost 7 bases and the J segment 4 bases; nucleotides outside the gene matches: 7. The CDR3 runs 14 residues. The CDR3 reads CASTWTGVSYGYTF. The CDR3 nucleotides are TGTGCCAGCACCTGGACAGGGGTATCCTATGGCTACACCTTC.

The chain carries TRBV27 and TRBJ2-1; D is possibly TRBD2 (5 bases). Germline values: CDR1 MNHEY, CDR2 SMNVEV (reference sequence). The CDR3 totals 16 residues. Trimming took off 5 bases at V and 1 base at J, with 15 bases between the two ends. The CDR3 DNA reads as TGTGCCAGCAGTAGTAGCGCCATTTCTTCCTACAATGAGCAGTTCTTC. This codes for CASSSSAISSYNEQFF.

Regarding this clone: This CDR3 is also generated by other DNA sequences in the sample. The V gene is TRBV7-3, the J gene TRBJ2-5, with a possible D match to TRBD2 (6 bases). This CDR3 contains 12 residues. Trimming took 5 bases from V and 7 from J, leaving 11 bases between them. CDR1 SGHTA and CDR2 FQGTGA come from the germline V gene. Written as DNA, the CDR3 is TGTGCCAGCAGCCAGGTCGGGGGGACCCAGTACTTC. It encodes CASSQVGGTQYF.

The CDR3 nucleotides read TGTGCCAGCACCACTGGCGGGACCCAAAGGGAGCAGTTCTTC. Amino acid sequence: CASTTGGTQREQFF. J is TRBJ2-1 and V is TRBV27, with a possible D match to TRBD2 (6 bases). CDR1 is MNHEY and CDR2 is SMNVEV in the germline V gene (reference sequence). V was trimmed by 7 bases and J by 10 bases, leaving 20 bases between them. The CDR3 contains 14 residues.

As for this clone: This specimen includes other DNA sequences encoding the same CDR3. This chain uses TRBV7-2 with TRBJ2-7; D is ambiguous. Germline V gives CDR1 SGHTA, CDR2 FQGNSA. V shed 5 bases and J shed 2 bases, with 7 bases lying between them. The CDR3 extends over 12 amino acids. Here the CDR3 reads CASSPRAYEQYF. In DNA, the CDR3 is TGTGCCAGCAGCCCCCGAGCCTACGAGCAGTACTTC.

As regards this clone: Other DNA sequences from this sample encode an identical CDR3 as well. The gene calls are TRBV27 and TRBJ1-2; 7 bases are shared with TRBD1. This CDR3 is 14 amino acids long. The germline V gene has CDR1 MNHEY and CDR2 SMNVEV (reference sequence). The J segment lost 2 bases and the V segment lost 5 bases, leaving 5 bases of the junction unmatched. CDR3 coding DNA: TGTGCCAGCAGTAGTACAGGGGCCAACTATGGCTACACCTTC. It encodes CASSSTGANYGYTF.

This clone was observed a single time. This chain joins TRBV9 and TRBJ1-1; D is undetermined. Germline V gene sequence: CDR1 SGDLS, CDR2 YYNGEE. V dropped 4 bases and J dropped 5 bases, with 12 bases sitting between them. CDR3 length: 13 residues. The CDR3 DNA is TGTGCCAGCAGCTTCTCGTCCGGGACTGAAGCTTTCTTT. Its protein product is CASSFSSGTEAFF.

To note about this clone: The same CDR3 is also encoded by other DNA sequences in this sample. The rearrangement joins TRBV28 to TRBJ2-3, with 8 bases matching TRBD2. Germline CDR1 MDHEN, CDR2 SYDVKM. Trimming removed 2 bases from V and 0 bases from J; junction bases left unmatched: 1. The CDR3 contains 15 residues. CDR3 loop: CASSLPSGSTDTQYF. CDR3 nucleotides: TGTGCCAGCAGTTTACCTAGCGGGAGCACAGATACGCAGTATTTT. The full variable domain, completed using reference TRBV28 and TRBJ2-3, is DVKVTQSSRYLVKRTGEKVFLECVQDMDHENMFWYRQDPGLGLRLIYFSYDVKMKEKGDIPEGYSVSREKKERFSLILESASTNQTSMYLCASSLPSGSTDTQYFGPGTRLTVL.

The CDR3 DNA is TGTGCCAGCAGCCGAACCGGACTAGCGGGAGATAATGAGCAGTTCTTC. This codes for CASSRTGLAGDNEQFF. This sequence joins TRBV4-2 and TRBJ2-1; TRBD2 aligns across 13 bases. The V and J ends lost 4 bases and 7 bases, in that order; junction bases with no gene match: 7. The CDR3 loop spans 16 amino acids. Germline CDR1 reads LGHNA; CDR2 reads YNFKEQ.

This chain connects TRBV19 to TRBJ2-5, with 8 bases lining up with TRBD2. The junction had 4 bases not matched to a gene; V was cut back by 2 bases and J by 2 bases. This CDR3 is 15 amino acids long. The V gene's germline CDR1 is LNHDA and CDR2 SQIVND (reference sequence). The CDR3: CASSISSGSQETQYF. CDR3 nucleotide sequence: TGTGCCAGTAGTATATCTAGCGGGTCTCAAGAGACCCAGTACTTC.

CDR3 DNA sequence: TGTGCCAGCAGTATTCTCGGGTCCTACGAGCAGTACTTC. Its translation is CASSILGSYEQYF. This chain uses TRBV7-9 with TRBJ2-7; D unclear. Germline CDR1 reads SEHNR; CDR2 reads FQNEAQ (reference sequence). This CDR3 contains 13 residues. Between the trimmed V and J ends, which lost 6 bases and 1 base, there was a span of 10 bases.

The genes are TRBV11-3 and TRBJ2-7, with D possibly called TRBD1 or TRBD2 (5 bases each). The V end was cut by 5 bases, the J end by 0 bases, with 17 bases between. Germline lookup yields CDR1 SGHNT and CDR2 YENEEA. The CDR3 sequence is 16 residues long. CDR3: CASSPRAGASSYEQYF. In DNA form, the CDR3 reads TGTGCCAGCAGCCCAAGGGCCGGGGCAAGCTCCTACGAGCAGTACTTC.

The V call is TRBV27, the J call TRBJ1-2; D unclear. CDR1 is MNHEY, CDR2 SMNVEV, per germline (reference sequence). V was trimmed by 7 bases and J by 6 bases, leaving 24 bases between them. The CDR3 is 16 residues long. The CDR3 region has the DNA TGTGCCAGCACCCCTGTTAGTGGCGGGCCCTTAAATGGCTACACCTTC. Its translation is CASTPVSGGPLNGYTF.

The count of this clone is one. The V call is TRBV4-3, the J call TRBJ2-1; the match to TRBD2 covers 8 bases. Germline V gene lookup returns CDR1 LGHNA and CDR2 YSLEER. The V segment lost 2 bases and the J segment 5 bases; nucleotides outside the gene matches: 11. There are 17 residues in the CDR3. The DNA of the CDR3 is TGCGCCAGCAGCCAAAGTCGACTAGCGAGATATAACAATGAGCAGTTCTTC. It codes for CASSQSRLARYNNEQFF.

The chain couples TRBV15 to TRBJ1-4; D call uncertain. The CDR3 spans 13 residues. The V gene lost 5 bases and the J gene lost 4 bases, with 8 bases spanning the gap. CDR1 is LNHNV, CDR2 YYDKDF, per germline (reference sequence). The CDR3, as DNA: TGTGCCACCAGCCCCCAGGATAATGAAAAACTGTTTTTT. This sequence encodes CATSPQDNEKLFF.

This clone showed up just once. The chain recombines TRBV9 with TRBJ2-2, with a weak D call TRBD2 (5 bases). CDR1 is SGDLS, CDR2 YYNGEE, per germline. CDR3 length equals 16 residues. Trimming took 4 bases from V and 4 from J, leaving 17 bases between them. The CDR3 DNA reads as TGTGCCAGCAGCATAGGACTCCCGAGCCCCACCGGGGAGCTGTTTTTT. Its translation: CASSIGLPSPTGELFF. The entire variable domain, with the rest obtained from reference TRBV9 and TRBJ2-2, is as follows: DSGVTQTPKHLITATGQRVTLRCSPRSGDLSVYWYQQSLDQGLQFLIQYYNGEERAKGNILERFSAQQFPDLHSELNLSSLELGDSALYFCASSIGLPSPTGELFFGEGSRLTVL.

The CDR3 reads CASSVYSYNEQFF. CDR3 in DNA: TGTGCCAGCAGCGTATACAGTTACAATGAGCAGTTCTTC. The chain combines TRBV9 with TRBJ2-1, with D unresolved. There are 13 residues in the CDR3. Germline CDR1 SGDLS, CDR2 YYNGEE. V shed 1 base and J shed 4 bases, with 6 bases lying between them.

The chain has TRBV11-2 and TRBJ1-1; a weak D match, TRBD1 (5 bases). Between the trimmed V and J ends, which lost 3 bases and 4 bases, there was a span of 18 bases. CDR3 length: 16 residues. Germline V gene sequence: CDR1 SGHAT, CDR2 FQNNGV. The DNA for the CDR3 is TGTGCCAGCAGCTTTCGCGGGGGGGTATGGGGCACTGAAGCTTTCTTT. Amino acids: CASSFRGGVWGTEAFF. The full variable domain, with the rest looked up from reference TRBV11-2 and TRBJ1-1, is EAGVAQSPRYKIIEKRQSVAFWCNPISGHATLYWYQQILGQGPKLLIQFQNNGVVDDSQLPKDRFSAERLKGVDSTLKIQPAKLEDSAVYLCASSFRGGVWGTEAFFGQGTRLTVV.

The chain carries TRBV10-2 and TRBJ2-5; TRBD1 or TRBD2 may be the D gene (5 bases each). The CDR3 sequence is 16 residues long. CDR1 and CDR2 (germline): WSHSY, SAAADI. V shed 5 bases and J shed 0 bases, with 16 bases lying between them. The CDR3 DNA reads as TGCGCCAGCAGTTCCCCCGGGACGGAGTACCAAGAGACCCAGTACTTC. Its protein is CASSSPGTEYQETQYF.

Notes on this clone: The same CDR3 arises from other DNA sequences in this sample as well. This chain joins TRBV9 and TRBJ2-7, with D perhaps matching TRBD1 (5 bases). CDR3 length: 12 residues. V gave up 0 bases and J gave up 4 bases, with 5 bases separating them. The germline V gene has CDR1 SGDLS and CDR2 YYNGEE. Here the CDR3 reads CASSVAGYEQYF. CDR3 bases: TGTGCCAGCAGCGTAGCAGGGTACGAGCAGTACTTC.

This chain uses TRBV5-4 with TRBJ2-7; 7 nucleotides align to TRBD1. Germline loops: CDR1 SGHNT, CDR2 YYREEE (reference sequence). The CDR3 totals 15 residues. The ends lost 1 base at V and 7 bases at J; junction bases unmatched: 11. The CDR3 coding sequence is TGTGCCAGCAGCTTGAGTTTGACAGGGCTTCGAGAGCAGTACTTC. This codes for CASSLSLTGLREQYF.

V and J are TRBV9 and TRBJ1-1, with a weak D call TRBD1 (5 bases). CDR3 length: 13 amino acids. V lost 1 base, J lost 6 bases, and 10 bases lay in between. CDR1 is SGDLS, CDR2 YYNGEE, per germline. CDR3 in amino acids: CASSVLPGAEAFF. The CDR3 nucleotides read TGTGCCAGCAGCGTACTCCCGGGGGCTGAAGCTTTCTTT.

V and J are TRBV4-1 and TRBJ2-5, with 8 bases lining up with TRBD2. Germline-derived CDR1 and CDR2 are MGHRA and YSYEKL. Trimming took 6 bases from V and 4 from J; bases not matched to a gene: 10. This CDR3 contains 15 residues. In DNA form, the CDR3 reads TGCGCCAGCAGGGCCCGGGAGGGCCTCGGAGAGACCCAGTACTTC. Its translation: CASRAREGLGETQYF.

The V and J genes are TRBV7-2 and TRBJ1-5; D is ambiguous. In germline, CDR1 is SGHTA, CDR2 FQGNSA. The CDR3 covers 13 residues. With 5 bases removed from V and 3 bases from J, the gap between germline ends came to 8 bases. CDR3 residues: CASSLYHNQPQHF. DNA for the CDR3: TGTGCCAGCAGCCTTTACCACAATCAGCCCCAGCATTTT.

This chain uses TRBV7-9 with TRBJ2-7; no reliable D call. Trimming took off 1 base at V and 8 bases at J, with 12 bases between the two ends. From germline, CDR1 is SEHNR and CDR2 FQNEAQ (reference sequence). The CDR3 contains 13 residues. The CDR3 sequence is CASSLEGLGKQYF. CDR3 nucleotides: TGTGCCAGCAGCTTAGAAGGGTTAGGGAAGCAGTACTTC. The entire variable domain, with the rest obtained from reference TRBV7-9 and TRBJ2-7, is as follows: DTGVSQNPRHKITKRGQNVTFRCDPISEHNRLYWYRQTLGQGPEFLTYFQNEAQLEKSRLLSDRFSAERPKGSFSTLEIQRTEQGDSAMYLCASSLEGLGKQYFGPGTRLTVT.

This rearrangement joins TRBV25-1 to TRBJ1-1; 7 bases are shared with TRBD1. The V segment lost 4 bases and the J segment 9 bases; nucleotides outside the gene matches: 11. CDR3 size: 14 residues. Germline lookup yields CDR1 MGHDK and CDR2 SYGVNS. CDR3 sequence (DNA): TGTGCCAGCAGTGCCGGGACAGAACTCCGACAAGCTTTCTTT. Protein sequence: CASSAGTELRQAFF.

The V gene is TRBV5-1, the J gene TRBJ1-2, with D tentatively TRBD1 (5 bases). The V gene's germline CDR1 is SGHRS and CDR2 YFSETQ. V gave up 3 bases and J gave up 0 bases, with 24 bases separating them. The CDR3 is 19 amino acids. CDR3 in DNA: TGCGCCAGCAGCTCCGCTGGGACGGCCCGAACCCTATCTAACTATGGCTACACCTTC. It translates to CASSSAGTARTLSNYGYTF.